This TCR beta chain emerged from a study of Graves' ophthalmopathy and Graves' hyperthyroidism. This clonotype was observed at least ten times. This CDR3 has 13 residues. V was cut by 3 bases and J by 5 bases, with 10 bases left in between. CDR3 regions of TCR beta were amplified from RNA transcripts. RT-PCR in the first round used HTBI primers; a second-round multiplex PCR followed. MiXCR was run by TCRdb on the multiplex PCR reads, yielding one entry per CDR3 protein. Among 150,000 to 200,000 distinct CDR3 sequences, roughly two fifths were seen once, and the ten largest hold approximately 8.9%. This sequence joins TRBV12-3 or TRBV12-4 and TRBJ1-2; possibly TRBD1 for D (6 bases). The TCR comes from a young man with Graves' ophthalmopathy. Input material: peripheral blood. The CDR3 sequence: CASSFRQGYGYTF. The CDR3 DNA sequence: TGTGCCAGCAGTTTTCGGCAGGGGTATGGCTACACCTTC.